Following are 29 T cell receptor beta chains from one sample sequenced in a study of cytomegalovirus exposure and HLA in healthy donors. The PCR made use of 60 Vbeta and 13 Jbeta primers. Repertoires were generated with immunoSEQ multiplex PCR, while TCRdb's copy carries only in-frame clones and drops some. The sample records 150,000 to 200,000 clones, almost 85% being singletons. Sequenced: PBMCs. The receptors shown here come from a girl aged 10-17 years in good health and CMV-seropositive.

The chain combines TRBV19 with TRBJ2-7; 11 nucleotides match TRBD1. The CDR3 loop spans 14 amino acids. The V gene end was trimmed by 2 bases and the J gene end by 6 bases; junction bases not matched to a gene: 3. From germline, CDR1 is LNHDA and CDR2 SQIVND (reference sequence). DNA for the CDR3: TGTGCCAGTAGTATACGCGGGACAGGGGGCGAGCAGTACTTC. The encoded protein is CASSIRGTGGEQYF.

V and J are TRBV2 and TRBJ2-3, with 9 bases aligning to TRBD2. CDR1 and CDR2 (germline): SNHLY, FYNNEI. This CDR3 has 14 residues. With 3 bases clipped from V and 5 bases from J, the junction kept 3 bases outside the gene matches. In DNA, the CDR3 is TGTGCCAGCAGTGAGCGGGGGGGCAAAGATACGCAGTATTTT. This encodes CASSERGGKDTQYF.

This chain joins TRBV18 and TRBJ1-2; TRBD1 matches at 7 bases. CDR3 size: 13 residues. V trimming: 5 bases; J trimming: 4 bases; junction bases outside the gene matches: 4. Germline values: CDR1 KGHSH, CDR2 LQKENI. CDR3 sequence (DNA): TGTGCCAGCTCATCCGGGACAGCCTATGGCTACACCTTC. This translates into CASSSGTAYGYTF.

This clone was seen only a few times. The rearrangement joins TRBV6-5 to TRBJ2-7; a possible D gene is TRBD1 (6 bases). Germline V gene data show CDR1 as MNHEY and CDR2 as SVGAGI. The CDR3 extends over 11 amino acids. Trimming cost V 10 bases and J 5 bases, with 12 bases left between them. CDR3 residues: CATRQVNEQYF. In DNA, the CDR3 is TGTGCCACTAGACAGGTGAACGAGCAGTACTTC.

V is TRBV12-5 and J is TRBJ1-1; D not certain. This CDR3 has 13 residues. V gave up 1 base and J gave up 0 bases, with 3 bases separating them. Germline V lookup: CDR1 LGHNT, CDR2 FRNRAP. CDR3 amino acids: CASGLELNTEAFF. CDR3 bases: TGTGCTAGTGGTTTGGAGCTGAACACTGAAGCTTTCTTT.

The chain couples TRBV6-1 to TRBJ1-2; D is perhaps TRBD1 (5 bases). The germline V and J ends were trimmed by 6 bases and 6 bases, with 14 bases remaining between them. Germline-derived CDR1 and CDR2 are MNHNS and SASEGT. This CDR3 is built from 13 residues. The chain's CDR3 is CASRPMGGDGYTF. The CDR3 DNA sequence: TGTGCCAGCAGACCGATGGGAGGGGATGGCTACACCTTC.

J is TRBJ2-7 and V is TRBV6-5; the match to TRBD2 covers 10 bases. The V gene's germline CDR1 is MNHEY and CDR2 SVGAGI. Trimming took 4 bases from V and 6 from J; bases not matched to a gene: 9. The CDR3 covers 15 residues. CDR3 bases: TGTGCCAGCAGTTTCCAGCGGGGGGGCCTAGGCGAGCAGTACTTC. Its protein is CASSFQRGGLGEQYF.

The rearrangement uses TRBV19 and TRBJ2-7; 8 bases map to TRBD1. Germline CDR1 LNHDA, CDR2 SQIVND (reference sequence). The CDR3 extends over 11 amino acids. The CDR3 nucleotides read TGTGCTTGCGGACAGGGTTACGAGCAGTACTTC. Protein: CACGQGYEQYF.

The chain combines TRBV11-2 with TRBJ2-5, with TRBD1 matching over 9 bases. The length of the CDR3 is 13 residues. V was pared by 6 bases and J by 5 bases, with 4 bases of the junction left unmatched. The V gene's germline CDR1 is SGHAT and CDR2 FQNNGV. CDR3 in amino acids: CASSPDRGETQYF. The DNA for the CDR3 is TGTGCCAGCAGTCCGGACAGGGGCGAGACCCAGTACTTC.

The chain uses TRBV11-2 and TRBJ2-1; a possible D gene is TRBD1 (5 bases). Germline-derived CDR1 and CDR2 are SGHAT and FQNNGV. Trimming shortened V by 5 bases and J by 3 bases, and 17 bases separated the two germline ends. This CDR3 is built from 16 residues. DNA of the CDR3: TGTGCCAGCAGCCTGCGGCGAAGGGGTAACTACAATGAGCAGTTCTTC. It specifies CASSLRRRGNYNEQFF.

J is TRBJ2-7 and V is TRBV19; 8 bases agree with TRBD1. This CDR3 comprises 14 residues. Germline V lookup: CDR1 LNHDA, CDR2 SQIVND (reference sequence). V lost 8 bases and J lost 2; bases outside the gene matches: 8. CDR3 DNA sequence: TGTGCCAGTGGGCCCGGGACAGGACCCTACGAGCAGTACTTC. It translates to CASGPGTGPYEQYF.

This chain connects TRBV29-1 to TRBJ1-1, with 11 bases that match TRBD1. Germline V CDR1 and CDR2: SQVTM, ANQGSEA. There are 12 residues in the CDR3. With 8 bases clipped from V and 11 bases from J, the junction kept 10 bases outside the gene matches. The DNA for the CDR3 is TGCAGCAGCAGGGACAGGGGGTTAGAGGCTTTCTTT. Translating it yields CSSRDRGLEAFF.

The gene calls are TRBV6-1 and TRBJ1-2, with 8 bases that match TRBD1. CDR3 size: 14 residues. J gave up 6 bases and V 3 bases, and 6 bases lay outside the gene matches. Germline loops: CDR1 MNHNS, CDR2 SASEGT. The CDR3 DNA reads as TGTGCCAGCAGTGAGGCAGGGGGCCTTAATGGCTACACCTTC. Its translation is CASSEAGGLNGYTF.

The rearrangement uses TRBV7-6 and TRBJ2-7; no clear D gene. Germline CDR1 reads SGHVS; CDR2 reads FNYEAQ. V dropped 1 base and J dropped 0 bases, with 10 bases sitting between them. The CDR3 has 15 amino acids. CDR3 DNA: TGTGCCAGCAGCTTAGGGCCAGGTAGCTCCTACGAGCAGTACTTC. Amino acids: CASSLGPGSSYEQYF.

The chain uses TRBV28 and TRBJ1-1; 7 bases agree with TRBD1. The CDR3 is made up of 14 amino acids. V shed 6 bases, J shed 0 bases, and the junction held 4 bases outside the gene matches. The germline V gene has CDR1 MDHEN and CDR2 SYDVKM. CDR3 loop: CASRPGGLNTEAFF. The CDR3 DNA sequence: TGTGCCAGCAGGCCAGGGGGGTTGAACACTGAAGCTTTCTTT.

The chain joins TRBV6-1 to TRBJ1-1; 9 bases align to TRBD1. The germline V gene has CDR1 MNHNS and CDR2 SASEGT. J gave up 2 bases and V 5 bases, and 6 bases lay outside the gene matches. This CDR3 spans 15 amino acids. The DNA of the CDR3 is TGTGCCAGCAGTTTCCGGACAGGGGATAACACTGAAGCTTTCTTT. It yields the protein CASSFRTGDNTEAFF.

The CDR3 is CASSPPLHSYGYTF. Here the CDR3 DNA reads TGTGCCAGCAGTCCTCCCCTTCACAGCTATGGCTACACCTTC. V and J are TRBV9 and TRBJ1-2; no firm D call. Germline V lookup: CDR1 SGDLS, CDR2 YYNGEE. CDR3 length: 14 amino acids. V lost 5 bases to trimming and J lost 4 bases, with 15 bases between them.

This sequence joins TRBV6-5 and TRBJ1-2; 7 nucleotides match TRBD1. Germline assignment: CDR1 MNHEY and CDR2 SVGAGI. Trimming at V came to 6 bases and at J to 0 bases, leaving 7 bases not matched to a gene. CDR3 length: 15 residues. DNA for the CDR3: TGTGCCAGCAGACCCGGTGGACAGGCTAACTATGGCTACACCTTC. Protein product: CASRPGGQANYGYTF.

The chain is built from TRBV29-1 and TRBJ2-1; a possible D gene is TRBD2 (7 bases). The V gene's germline CDR1 is SQVTM and CDR2 ANQGSEA. The V end lost 3 bases, the J end lost 1 base, and 13 bases lay between the germline ends. The CDR3 totals 15 residues. The CDR3 here is CSVDLRGASYNEQFF. The CDR3 DNA is TGCAGCGTTGATCTACGGGGGGCGTCCTACAATGAGCAGTTCTTC.

The genes are TRBV11-2 and TRBJ1-2, with D unclear. CDR3 length: 13 residues. V was cut by 5 bases and J by 4 bases, with 11 bases left in between. Germline-derived CDR1 and CDR2 are SGHAT and FQNNGV. CDR3 sequence reads: CASSIRSAYGYTF. CDR3 in DNA: TGTGCCAGCAGCATCCGCAGTGCCTATGGCTACACCTTC.

The chain joins TRBV4-2 to TRBJ2-7; 8 nucleotides align to TRBD1. J lost 2 bases, V lost 1 base, and 4 bases had no gene match. CDR1 is LGHNA, CDR2 YNFKEQ, per germline. This CDR3 has 15 amino acids. The CDR3, as DNA: TGTGCCAGCAGCCAAGCTACGACAGGGGCCTACGAGCAGTACTTC. It codes for CASSQATTGAYEQYF.

The genes are TRBV6-6 and TRBJ1-4; TRBD1 is a possible D gene (6 bases). Germline-derived CDR1 and CDR2 are MNHNY and SVGAGI (reference sequence). This CDR3 spans 15 amino acids. With 7 bases removed from V and 3 bases from J, the gap between germline ends came to 15 bases. The CDR3 DNA sequence: TGTGCCAGCACTTTACGAGAGGGGGCTAATGAAAAACTGTTTTTT. It translates to CASTLREGANEKLFF.

This sequence joins TRBV7-8 and TRBJ2-5; tentatively, D is TRBD2 (5 bases). The assigned J gene may be wrong: the sequence end matches TRBJ2-7 better. Germline values: CDR1 SGHVS, CDR2 FQNEAQ. This CDR3 has 13 amino acids. The CDR3: CASSLSGIYEQYF. The CDR3 DNA follows: TGTGCCAGCAGCTTATCGGGAATCTACGAGCAGTACTTC.

The chain combines TRBV29-1 with TRBJ2-1; 10 bases map to TRBD1. The CDR3 consists of 13 residues. The germline CDR1 and CDR2 sequences are SQVTM and ANQGSEA. V dropped 5 bases and J dropped 8; count of bases not matched to a gene: 6. CDR3 sequence (DNA): TGCAGCGTTAGGGACAGGGGTAGCGATGAGCAGTTCTTC. Translating it yields CSVRDRGSDEQFF.

The V call is TRBV5-4, the J call TRBJ2-1; 8 nucleotides agree with TRBD1. After removal of 4 bases from V and 4 bases from J, the junction contained 7 bases not matched to a gene. Germline V gene data show CDR1 as SGHNT and CDR2 as YYREEE (reference sequence). This CDR3 has 15 amino acids. The CDR3 region is CASSLGQGAYNEQFF. The CDR3 bases are TGTGCCAGCAGCCTTGGACAGGGAGCATACAATGAGCAGTTCTTC.

The CDR3 DNA reads as TGTGCCAGCAGGGGGACAGTTTACTCCTACGAGCAGTACTTC. Its translation is CASRGTVYSYEQYF. The V and J genes are TRBV2 and TRBJ2-7; 7 bases match TRBD1. CDR3 length: 14 residues. Unmatched junction bases numbered 5, after V lost 6 bases and J lost 0 bases. Per the germline V gene, CDR1 is SNHLY and CDR2 is FYNNEI.

The V call is TRBV6-5, the J call TRBJ2-2; a weak D match, TRBD2 (6 bases). V lost 4 bases, J lost 4 bases, and 7 bases lay in between. This CDR3 has 13 amino acids. The germline CDR1 and CDR2 sequences are MNHEY and SVGAGI. CDR3 sequence (DNA): TGTGCCAGCAGTTGGAGGGCCACCGGGGAGCTGTTTTTT. It codes for CASSWRATGELFF.

This clone was picked up many times. This sequence joins TRBV19 and TRBJ1-5; D is perhaps TRBD1 (6 bases). The germline V and J ends were trimmed by 3 bases and 5 bases, with 11 bases remaining between them. The germline V gene encodes CDR1 LNHDA and CDR2 SQIVND (reference sequence). The CDR3 contains 14 residues. CDR3 DNA: TGTGCCAGTAGTATTACAGGGTTTGATCAGCCCCAGCATTTT. Translating gives CASSITGFDQPQHF.

CDR3 in amino acids: CASSTWGYEQYF. CDR3 bases: TGTGCCAGTAGTACCTGGGGCTACGAGCAGTACTTC. This chain uses TRBV19 with TRBJ2-5; D unclear. The assigned J gene may be wrong: the sequence end matches TRBJ2-7 better. The CDR3 is 12 residues long. Germline lookup yields CDR1 LNHDA and CDR2 SQIVND (reference sequence).